This passage covers 3 T cell receptor beta chains from one sample sequenced in a study of T cells in women clearing cervical HPV infection. Libraries were prepared by immunoSEQ multiplex PCR; TCRdb keeps only in-frame clonotypes and omits some of them. The sample's table shows under 40,000 clones. The sequenced sample was blood buffy coat. All receptors come from a woman between 18 and 69 years old with a cervical HPV16 infection that either progressed to CIN3+ or cleared (not recorded which).

Worth noting for this clone: The missing CDR3 end, 3 residues past where the read stops, is filled in from the germline J gene. The chain is built from TRBV6-2 or TRBV6-3 and TRBJ2-1; perhaps TRBD2 as D (5 bases). The CDR3 runs 13 residues. CDR1 is MNHEY, CDR2 SVGEGT, per germline. V lost 9 bases and J lost 4, with 13 bases in between. CDR3 amino acids: CASSWTPYNEQFF. Partial CDR3 DNA: TGTGCCAGTTCATGGACTCCTTACAATGAG.

About this clone: The CDR3 goes on 3 residues after the read ends, and that part is filled in from the germline J gene. J is TRBJ1-4 and V is TRBV7-2; tentatively, D is TRBD1 (6 bases). Germline values: CDR1 SGHTA, CDR2 FQGNSA. The CDR3 contains 12 residues. CDR3 loop: CASSLTGRGLFF. Incomplete CDR3 DNA: TGTGCCAGCAGCTTAACAGGGAGGGGA. Supplemented by reference TRBV7-2 and TRBJ1-4, the full variable domain reads GAGVSQSPSNKVTEKGKDVELRCDPISGHTALYWYRQSLGQGLEFLIYFQGNSAPDKSGLPSDRFSAERTGGSVSTLTIQRTQQEDSAVYLCASSLTGRGLFFGSGTQLSVL.

About this clone: With the read ending 3 residues before the CDR3 end, the germline J gene is used to fill in that end. This chain joins TRBV19 and TRBJ2-5, with D possibly matching TRBD1 (6 bases). The V end lost 2 bases, the J end lost 4 bases, and 20 bases lay between the germline ends. CDR1 and CDR2 from the germline V gene are LNHDA and SQIVND (reference sequence). The CDR3 extends over 17 amino acids. Partial CDR3 DNA: TGTGCCAGTAGTATAAGGGACACCTCCCTGTCAGGAGAGACC. It translates to CASSIRDTSLSGET. The complete CDR3 reads CASSIRDTSLSGETQYF.